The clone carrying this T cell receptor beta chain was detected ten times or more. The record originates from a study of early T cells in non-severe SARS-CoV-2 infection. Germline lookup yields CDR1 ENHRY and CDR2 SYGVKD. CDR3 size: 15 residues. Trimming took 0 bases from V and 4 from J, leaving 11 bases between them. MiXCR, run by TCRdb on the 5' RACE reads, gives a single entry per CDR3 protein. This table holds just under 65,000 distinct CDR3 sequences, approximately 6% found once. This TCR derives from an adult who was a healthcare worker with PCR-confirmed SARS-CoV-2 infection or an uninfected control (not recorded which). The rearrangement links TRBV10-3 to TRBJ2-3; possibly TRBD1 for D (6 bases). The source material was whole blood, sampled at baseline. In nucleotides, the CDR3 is TGTGCCATCAGTGAGTCAGGCAGGGGCCCAGATACGCAGTATTTT. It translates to CAISESGRGPDTQYF.